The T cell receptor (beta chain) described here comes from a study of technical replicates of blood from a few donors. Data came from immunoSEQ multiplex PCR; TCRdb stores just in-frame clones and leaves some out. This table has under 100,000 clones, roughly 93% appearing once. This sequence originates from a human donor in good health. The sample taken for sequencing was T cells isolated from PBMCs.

CDR3: CSVEIGGVGNTIYF. In nucleotides, the CDR3 is TGCAGCGTTGAAATAGGGGGCGTAGGAAACACCATATATTTT. The V gene is TRBV29-1, the J gene TRBJ1-3; 7 bases map to TRBD1. The junction had 5 bases not matched to a gene; V was cut back by 2 bases and J by 4 bases. Germline V gene lookup returns CDR1 SQVTM and CDR2 ANQGSEA. CDR3 length equals 14 residues.